Each of the 20 T cell receptor beta chains below was sequenced from the same sample in a study of T cells in Graves' hyperthyroidism and ophthalmopathy. The CDR3 regions of TCR beta were amplified from RNA transcripts. Using the HTBI primer set, a first-round RT-PCR was run on the TCR CDR3. TCRdb re-called the multiplex PCR reads with MiXCR, one entry per CDR3 protein. This table holds hundreds of thousands of distinct CDR3 sequences, around 15% found once. Sequencing was done on a sample of blood. These receptors came from a woman under 30 with Graves' hyperthyroidism.

In its sample, this clonotype was seen a few times. V usage is TRBV6-2 or TRBV6-3 and J usage is TRBJ2-3; D is ambiguous. Germline lookup yields CDR1 MNHEY and CDR2 SVGEGT. V lost 6 bases and J lost 10, with 11 bases in between. The CDR3 runs to 11 residues. As DNA, the CDR3 is TGTGCCAGCAGAAAAGGGTGGGCGCAGTATTTT. As protein: CASRKGWAQYF.

This clonotype was detected ten times or more. The rearrangement uses TRBV28 and TRBJ2-7, with D perhaps assigned TRBD1 or TRBD2 (7 bases each). The CDR3 loop spans 14 amino acids. Germline CDR1 reads MDHEN; CDR2 reads SYDVKM. V lost 7 bases and J 5 bases, leaving 18 bases between the germline ends. This CDR3 reads CASTSGGGSHEQYF. CDR3 DNA sequence: TGTGCCAGCACCTCAGGGGGGGGTTCCCACGAGCAGTACTTC.

In regard to this clonotype: Given a much more abundant clone one base away, this may be a read error. The chain uses TRBV28 and TRBJ1-3, with a tentative D call TRBD1 (5 bases). In germline, CDR1 is MDHEN, CDR2 SYDVKM. The CDR3 spans 15 residues. The CDR3 region is CAGSFPRAFGNTIYF. In DNA, the CDR3 is TGTGCCGGCAGTTTCCCCAGGGCGTTTGGAAACACCATATATTTT.

Many counts were recorded for this clonotype. J is TRBJ2-7 and V is TRBV2; 9 bases agree with TRBD1. The CDR3 is made up of 21 amino acids. The germline V gene encodes CDR1 SNHLY and CDR2 FYNNEI. The ends lost 4 bases at V and 3 bases at J; junction bases unmatched: 25. CDR3 DNA: TGTGCCAGCAGTGGATCCCGGGACAGGGTTCGGGAGGTGAACGATTACTACGAGCAGTACTTC. It encodes CASSGSRDRVREVNDYYEQYF.

V gene TRBV29-1 combines with J gene TRBJ1-1, with unresolved D. Per germline, CDR1 SQVTM and CDR2 ANQGSEA. CDR3 length: 11 residues. Trimming pared 4 bases from V and 7 bases from J, leaving 10 bases between. CDR3 nucleotides: TGCAGCGTTGTTCCCTTACATGAAGCTTTCTTT. It specifies CSVVPLHEAFF. The full variable domain, with the rest looked up from reference TRBV29-1 and TRBJ1-1, is SAVISQKPSRDICQRGTSLTIQCQVDSQVTMMFWYRQQPGQSLTLIATANQGSEATYESGFVIDKFPISRPNLTFSTLTVSNMSPEDSSIYLCSVVPLHEAFFGQGTRLTVV.

This clonotype was picked up many times. The V and J genes are TRBV12-5 and TRBJ2-1; 8 positions agree with TRBD2. The CDR3 extends over 16 amino acids. Per the germline V gene, CDR1 is LGHNT and CDR2 is FRNRAP. Trimming cost V 0 bases and J 4 bases; bases outside gene matches: 5. CDR3 coding DNA: TGTGCTAGTGGTTTGGTAGTCGGGACTAGGTACAATGAGCAGTTCTTC. It is translated as CASGLVVGTRYNEQFF.

This clonotype has ten or more counts. This chain uses TRBV7-2 with TRBJ2-1, with 9 bases lining up with TRBD2. Trimming took 0 bases from V and 6 from J; bases not matched to a gene: 3. CDR3 length: 15 residues. Looked up from germline, CDR1 is SGHTA and CDR2 is FQGNSA. The CDR3 sequence: CASSLAYSGSNEQFF. In nucleotides, the CDR3 is TGTGCCAGCAGCTTAGCCTATAGCGGGAGCAATGAGCAGTTCTTC.

This clonotype was observed at least ten times. V and J are TRBV9 and TRBJ2-1, with D perhaps matching TRBD1 or TRBD2 (6 bases each). The CDR3 runs to 12 residues. V shed 5 bases and J shed 8 bases, with 11 bases lying between them. Germline values: CDR1 SGDLS, CDR2 YYNGEE. CDR3 bases: TGTGCCAGCAGTGTGGGGGGCTATGAGCAGTTCTTC. Protein product: CASSVGGYEQFF.

The rearrangement uses TRBV29-1 and TRBJ2-3, with 7 bases that match TRBD2. The V gene end was trimmed by 3 bases and the J gene end by 0 bases; junction bases not matched to a gene: 3. Looked up from germline, CDR1 is SQVTM and CDR2 is ANQGSEA. The CDR3 consists of 14 residues. This chain's CDR3 is CSVDGGSSTDTQYF. The CDR3 coding sequence is TGCAGCGTTGATGGCGGGAGTAGCACAGATACGCAGTATTTT.

The V gene is TRBV30, the J gene TRBJ1-1; the D gene is possibly TRBD1 (5 bases). Trimming removed 2 bases at V and 1 base at J, with 11 bases between. Germline CDR1 reads GTSNPN; CDR2 reads SVGIG (reference sequence). The CDR3 runs to 14 residues. CDR3 sequence reads: CAWSLHGGNTEAFF. The CDR3 DNA reads TGTGCCTGGAGTCTTCACGGGGGGAACACTGAAGCTTTCTTT.

This clonotype was seen repeatedly, ten times or more. The genes are TRBV12-3 or TRBV12-4 and TRBJ1-1, with D perhaps TRBD1 (5 bases). This CDR3 has 13 amino acids. Trimming took off 3 bases at V and 5 bases at J, with 10 bases between the two ends. Written as DNA, the CDR3 is TGTGCCAGCAGTTTGAAGGAGGGGACTGAAGCTTTCTTT. Its translation: CASSLKEGTEAFF.

The table lists this clonotype with many counts. The rearrangement uses TRBV7-9 and TRBJ2-7, with D possibly called TRBD1 or TRBD2 (5 bases each). Trimming removed 1 base from V and 2 bases from J, with 9 bases in between. Germline values: CDR1 SEHNR, CDR2 FQNEAQ (reference sequence). CDR3 length: 14 amino acids. CDR3 DNA: TGTGCCAGCAGCTTAGTGGGGGAGCCCTACGAGCAGTACTTC. Translating gives CASSLVGEPYEQYF.

This clonotype was observed many times. The chain links TRBV11-2 to TRBJ2-7, with D perhaps being TRBD1 or TRBD2 (5 bases each). The germline CDR1 and CDR2 sequences are SGHAT and FQNNGV. CDR3 length: 14 residues. V gave up 5 bases and J gave up 4 bases, with 15 bases separating them. The CDR3 sequence is CASSGTLDDYEQYF. DNA of the CDR3: TGTGCCAGCAGCGGGACCTTAGATGATTACGAGCAGTACTTC.

This clonotype was detected ten times or more. The V gene is TRBV11-3, the J gene TRBJ2-7; the D is unclear. CDR1 and CDR2 (germline): SGHNT, YENEEA. V dropped 5 bases and J dropped 4 bases, with 12 bases sitting between them. This CDR3 contains 13 residues. The CDR3 bases are TGTGCCAGCAGCCCTCACATGGGTTACGAGCAGTACTTC. Its protein is CASSPHMGYEQYF.

This clonotype has at least ten counts. The rearrangement links TRBV12-3 or TRBV12-4 to TRBJ1-1; D unclear. With 0 bases removed from V and 11 bases from J, the gap between germline ends came to 13 bases. This CDR3 has 13 amino acids. CDR3 DNA sequence: TGTGCCAGCAGTTTAGCGGGTACGGTATTGGCTTTCTTT. Its translation is CASSLAGTVLAFF.

This clonotype was detected many times. The genes are TRBV11-3 and TRBJ1-6, with unresolved D. CDR1 is SGHNT, CDR2 YENEEA, per germline. V was cut by 5 bases and J by 7 bases, with 15 bases left in between. CDR3 length equals 15 residues. The CDR3 loop reads CASSADGWKNSPLHF. The DNA for the CDR3 is TGTGCCAGCAGCGCCGATGGGTGGAAAAATTCACCCCTCCACTTT. The full variable domain, its missing parts supplied by reference TRBV11-3 and TRBJ1-6, is EAGVVQSPRYKIIEKKQPVAFWCNPISGHNTLYWYLQNLGQGPELLIRYENEEAVDDSQLPKDRFSAERLKGVDSTLKIQPAELGDSAVYLCASSADGWKNSPLHFGNGTRLTVT.

The V gene is TRBV4-2, the J gene TRBJ2-3, with a weak D call TRBD1 (5 bases). Looked up from germline, CDR1 is LGHNA and CDR2 is YNFKEQ. Between the trimmed V and J ends, which lost 3 bases and 2 bases, there was a span of 21 bases. The CDR3 contains 18 residues. The CDR3 sequence: CASSHQVGKGPFTDTQYF. CDR3 DNA sequence: TGTGCCAGCAGCCATCAAGTAGGGAAGGGGCCGTTCACAGATACGCAGTATTTT.

This rearrangement joins TRBV19 to TRBJ2-2; 8 nucleotides align to TRBD2. This CDR3 comprises 17 residues. The germline CDR1 and CDR2 sequences are LNHDA and SQIVND (reference sequence). Losses at the gene ends were 3 bases for V and 5 bases for J; bases not matched to a gene: 11. CDR3 loop: CASSIPRAGGRTGELFF. CDR3 coding DNA: TGTGCCAGTAGTATCCCCAGGGCGGGAGGACGGACCGGGGAGCTGTTTTTT. Supplemented by reference TRBV19 and TRBJ2-2, the full variable domain reads DGGITQSPKYLFRKEGQNVTLSCEQNLNHDAMYWYRQDPGQGLRLIYYSQIVNDFQKGDIAEGYSVSREKKESFPLTVTSAQKNPTAFYLCASSIPRAGGRTGELFFGEGSRLTVL.

The rearrangement joins TRBV6-1 to TRBJ1-2; 10 bases agree with TRBD1. The CDR3 runs to 14 residues. J was trimmed by 6 bases and V by 6 bases; bases with no gene match: 7. The germline V gene has CDR1 MNHNS and CDR2 SASEGT. DNA of the CDR3: TGTGCCAGCAGCCGTGGACAGGGGGTGAATGGCTACACCTTC. Translated, it gives CASSRGQGVNGYTF.

This clonotype has at least ten counts. The chain combines TRBV6-1 with TRBJ2-1; 7 positions agree with TRBD1. This CDR3 contains 14 residues. V lost 6 bases to trimming and J lost 3 bases; unmatched junction nucleotides: 5. Germline V gives CDR1 MNHNS, CDR2 SASEGT. The CDR3 DNA follows: TGTGCCAGCAGCCCAGACAGGGTCTACAATGAGCAGTTCTTC. It translates to CASSPDRVYNEQFF.